Listed below are T cell receptor beta chains from one sample, sequenced in a study of technical replicates of blood from a handful of donors. Measured with immunoSEQ multiplex PCR; TCRdb has only the in-frame clones, and not every one. This sample has some 79,000 clones, with 85% to 95% found just once. Source material: T cells isolated from PBMCs. These receptors came from a human donor in good health. Both conserved end residues are part of each CDR3. A D gene is named only where the DNA matches it firmly. A row's size may be missing; if present it is once, few, many or a size class.

cdr3_nt,cdr3_aa,v_call,j_call,clone_size,d_call,cdr3_length
TGCAGCGTTGGGAGGGCAGGCCTCCGCTACGAGCAGTACTTC,CSVGRAGLRYEQYF,TRBV29-1,TRBJ2-7,once,.,14
TGTGCCAGCGGGTACAGGTACCAAGAGACCCAGTACTTC,CASGYRYQETQYF,TRBV6-5,TRBJ2-5,.,.,13
TGTGCCTGGGCCTCTGACAGGGTCTACGAGCAGTACTTC,CAWASDRVYEQYF,TRBV30,TRBJ2-7,.,TRBD1,13
TGTGCCTGGAGCGGGGGGGCCTACGAGCAGTACTTC,CAWSGGAYEQYF,TRBV30,TRBJ2-7,.,TRBD2,12
TGTGCCAGCAGCCTGGACAGGGGTTCAGAGGGCTACACCTTC,CASSLDRGSEGYTF,TRBV7-3,TRBJ1-2,once,TRBD1,14
TGTGCCAGCAGTTTCCGTAGACAGGGCGACAATGAGCAGTTCTTC,CASSFRRQGDNEQFF,TRBV27,TRBJ2-1,.,TRBD1,15
TGTGCCGGCAGCCCGATCCAGGGAAGCAATCAGCCCCAGCATTTT,CAGSPIQGSNQPQHF,TRBV7-9,TRBJ1-5,.,.,15
TGTGCCAGCAGCTTAGCTCCAGGCTCTTACTATGGCTACACCTTC,CASSLAPGSYYGYTF,TRBV11-3,TRBJ1-2,.,.,15
TGTGCCAGCAGCCAATCCGGGACAGGGATAGACACCATATATTTT,CASSQSGTGIDTIYF,TRBV14,TRBJ1-3,.,TRBD1,15
TGTGCCAGCGAACCCAGCCAACAGGGGGGATTCTATGGCTACACCTTC,CASEPSQQGGFYGYTF,TRBV28,TRBJ1-2,.,TRBD1,16
TGTGCCAGCAGCCCCCGACAGAACAGGAACACCGGGGAGCTGTTTTTT,CASSPRQNRNTGELFF,TRBV7-9,TRBJ2-2,once,.,16
TGTGCCAGCAGCCCCTGGGCCCAGGGATCACCCCTCCACTTT,CASSPWAQGSPLHF,TRBV7-9,TRBJ1-6,.,.,14
TGTGCCAGTAGTATAGGAGGGGGACACTACGAGCAGTACTTC,CASSIGGGHYEQYF,TRBV19,TRBJ2-7,.,.,14
TGCGCCAGCAGCTTAATAGCGGGGTCAGATACGCAGTATTTT,CASSLIAGSDTQYF,TRBV5-1,TRBJ2-3,.,TRBD2,14
TGCGCCAGCAGCCAAGCTGGACTAGCGGGAGAGACCCAGTACTTC,CASSQAGLAGETQYF,TRBV4-1,TRBJ2-5,.,TRBD2,15
TGTGCCTGGAGTGTCGTGTGGGGAGTGAGGAACACTGAAGCTTTCTTT,CAWSVVWGVRNTEAFF,TRBV30,TRBJ1-1,.,.,16
TGTGCCATAAGGGACAGGGCTGGGTCACCCCTCCACTTT,CAIRDRAGSPLHF,TRBV6-1,TRBJ1-6,.,TRBD1,13
TGTGCCAGCTCACCAAATTTCGACTCTACGGATACGCAGTATTTT,CASSPNFDSTDTQYF,TRBV18,TRBJ2-3,.,.,15
TGCGCCAGCAGCTACCGGGACAGCCAGGGGGATACGCAGTATTTT,CASSYRDSQGDTQYF,TRBV4-1,TRBJ2-3,.,TRBD1,15
TGTGCCAGCAGTTACGGGGACAGGAGGAAAGAGACCCAGTACTTC,CASSYGDRRKETQYF,TRBV6-5,TRBJ2-5,.,TRBD1,15
TGTGCCAGCTGGGACAGGGGGCTCGACGAGCAGTACTTC,CASWDRGLDEQYF,TRBV6-1,TRBJ2-7,.,TRBD1,13
TGTGCCACCTCGGACAGTGAAGCTTTCTTT,CATSDSEAFF,TRBV7-8,TRBJ1-1,.,.,10
TGTGCCAGCAGCTTACGGGGGATCATTCAGTACTTC,CASSLRGIIQYF,TRBV7-9,TRBJ2-4,.,.,12
TGTGCCAGCAGGACAGGGAAAGGAATGTTCTTT,CASRTGKGMFF,TRBV28,TRBJ1-1,.,TRBD1,11
TGTGCCAGCTCACCACCGGGACAGGGAGCCTACGAGCAGTACTTC,CASSPPGQGAYEQYF,TRBV18,TRBJ2-7,.,TRBD1,15
TGTGCCAGCGGAATTACAGGGGGCGAGCAGTACTTC,CASGITGGEQYF,TRBV27,TRBJ2-7,.,TRBD1,12
TGTGCCAGCAGGCCTGGGACTAGCGGGTACTACAATGAGCAGTTCTTC,CASRPGTSGYYNEQFF,TRBV2,TRBJ2-1,.,TRBD2,16
TGCGCCAGCAGCCAAGGTCTTAGCGGGGGGAACCCAGGCTACGAGCAGTACTTC,CASSQGLSGGNPGYEQYF,TRBV4-1,TRBJ2-7,.,TRBD2,18
TGCGCCAGCAGCCTTCTTTGGGGACAGGGGATCCCAGATACGCAGTATTTT,CASSLLWGQGIPDTQYF,TRBV4-1,TRBJ2-3,.,TRBD1,17
TGCGCCAGCAGCCAGAGCGGCACAGATACGCAGTATTTT,CASSQSGTDTQYF,TRBV4-1,TRBJ2-3,.,.,13
TGCAGCGTCAACAGGGGTTCCACTGAAGCTTTCTTT,CSVNRGSTEAFF,TRBV29-1,TRBJ1-1,.,TRBD1,12